The TCR beta chain described here comes from a study of long-term antiretroviral therapy in people with HIV. Study conclusions and caveats: Diversity rose after ART but stayed below transplant donor controls.

Sequencing used immunoSEQ v3.0 at survey level. This table comes from immunoSEQ multiplex PCR, and its TCRdb copy is limited to in-frame clones, with some not included. Among more than 25,000 clones, 80% to 90% were seen once, and the ten largest hold approximately 8%. As regards this clone: What it binds is not known.

This sequence originates from a man in his fifties with HIV. Sequencing used unsorted PBMCs, obtained 3.2 years before starting antiretroviral therapy.

In nucleotides, the CDR3 is TGCGCCAGCAGTCAAACTACGCAGGGGTTAGAAGAGACCCAGTACTTC. Protein product: CASSQTTQGLEETQYF. J is TRBJ2-5 and V is TRBV23-1; D may be TRBD1 (6 bases). TRBV23-1 is sorted into the ORF group, with uncertain function. The CDR3 runs to 16 residues. V gave up 2 bases and J gave up 3 bases, with 16 bases separating them.